This T cell receptor beta chain was sequenced during a study of T-cell reconstitution after alpha-beta-depleted transplantation in children. The ends lost 6 bases at V and 3 bases at J; junction bases unmatched: 9. The CDR3 runs to 18 residues. Germline loops: CDR1 ENHRY, CDR2 SYGVKD. This sample's TCRbeta library carried unique molecular identifier barcodes. TCRdb fed the PCR reads into MiXCR, producing one record per CDR3 protein. The profile covers fewer than 550,000 distinct CDR3 sequences, with 10% to 12% appearing a single time and 14% taken by the ten largest. The TCR comes from a female patient between 2 and 15 years old who had a stem cell transplant for aplastic anemia, so the T cells may come from the graft donor. Material: PBMCs, mostly from graft donor cells, obtained 180 days after TCRalphabeta/CD19-depleted stem cell transplant. The rearrangement links TRBV10-3 to TRBJ2-6; TRBD1 matches at 12 bases. CDR3 coding DNA: TGTGCCATCAGCTCCGGGACAGGGGGCCCTCTTGGGGCCAACGTCCTGACTTTC. Amino acids: CAISSGTGGPLGANVLTF.